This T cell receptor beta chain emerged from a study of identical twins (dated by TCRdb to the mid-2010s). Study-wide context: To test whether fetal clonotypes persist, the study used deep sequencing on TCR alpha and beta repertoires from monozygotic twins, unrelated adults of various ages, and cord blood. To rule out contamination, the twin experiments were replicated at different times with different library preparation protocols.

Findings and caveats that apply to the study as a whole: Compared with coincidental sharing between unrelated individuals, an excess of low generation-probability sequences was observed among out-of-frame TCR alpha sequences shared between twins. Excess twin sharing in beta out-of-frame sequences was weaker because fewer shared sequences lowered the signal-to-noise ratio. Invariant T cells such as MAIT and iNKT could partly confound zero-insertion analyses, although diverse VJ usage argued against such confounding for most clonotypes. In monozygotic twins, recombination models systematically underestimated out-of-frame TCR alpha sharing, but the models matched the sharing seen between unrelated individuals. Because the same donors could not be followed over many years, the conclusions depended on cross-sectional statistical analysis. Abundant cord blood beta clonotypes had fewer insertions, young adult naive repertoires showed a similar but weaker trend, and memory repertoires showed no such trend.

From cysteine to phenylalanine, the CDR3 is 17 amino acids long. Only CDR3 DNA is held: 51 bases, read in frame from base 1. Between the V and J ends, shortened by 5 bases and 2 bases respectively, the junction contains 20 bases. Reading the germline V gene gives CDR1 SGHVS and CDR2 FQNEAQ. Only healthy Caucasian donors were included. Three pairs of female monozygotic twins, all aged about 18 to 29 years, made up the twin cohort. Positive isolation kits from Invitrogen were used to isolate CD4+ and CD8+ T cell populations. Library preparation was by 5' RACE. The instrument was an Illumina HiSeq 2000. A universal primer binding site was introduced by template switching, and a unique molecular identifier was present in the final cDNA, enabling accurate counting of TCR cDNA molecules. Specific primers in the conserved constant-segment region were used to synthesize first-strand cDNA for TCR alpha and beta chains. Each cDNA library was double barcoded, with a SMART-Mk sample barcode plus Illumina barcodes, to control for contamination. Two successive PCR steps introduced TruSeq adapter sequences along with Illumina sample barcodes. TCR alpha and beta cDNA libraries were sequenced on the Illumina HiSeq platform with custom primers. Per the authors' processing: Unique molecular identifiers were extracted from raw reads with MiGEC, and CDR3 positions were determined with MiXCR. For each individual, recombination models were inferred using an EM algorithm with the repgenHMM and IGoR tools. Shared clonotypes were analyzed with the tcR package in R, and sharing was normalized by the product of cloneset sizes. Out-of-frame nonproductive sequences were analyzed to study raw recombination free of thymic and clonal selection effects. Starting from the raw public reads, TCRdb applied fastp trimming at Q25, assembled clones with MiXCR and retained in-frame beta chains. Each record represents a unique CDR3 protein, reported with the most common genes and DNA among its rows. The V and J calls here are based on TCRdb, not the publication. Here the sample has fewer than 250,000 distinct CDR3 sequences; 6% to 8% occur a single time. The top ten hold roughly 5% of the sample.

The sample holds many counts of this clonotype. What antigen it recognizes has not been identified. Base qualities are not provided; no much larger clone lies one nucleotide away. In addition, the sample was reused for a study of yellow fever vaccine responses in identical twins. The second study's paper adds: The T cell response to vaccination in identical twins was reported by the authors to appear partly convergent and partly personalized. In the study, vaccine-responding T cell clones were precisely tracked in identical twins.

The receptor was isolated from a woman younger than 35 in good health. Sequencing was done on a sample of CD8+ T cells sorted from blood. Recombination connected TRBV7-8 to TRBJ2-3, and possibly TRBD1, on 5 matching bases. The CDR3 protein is CASSPLLGPYLTDTQYF. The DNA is TGTGCCAGCAGCCCCCTGTTGGGGCCCTACCTCACAGATACGCAGTATTTT.